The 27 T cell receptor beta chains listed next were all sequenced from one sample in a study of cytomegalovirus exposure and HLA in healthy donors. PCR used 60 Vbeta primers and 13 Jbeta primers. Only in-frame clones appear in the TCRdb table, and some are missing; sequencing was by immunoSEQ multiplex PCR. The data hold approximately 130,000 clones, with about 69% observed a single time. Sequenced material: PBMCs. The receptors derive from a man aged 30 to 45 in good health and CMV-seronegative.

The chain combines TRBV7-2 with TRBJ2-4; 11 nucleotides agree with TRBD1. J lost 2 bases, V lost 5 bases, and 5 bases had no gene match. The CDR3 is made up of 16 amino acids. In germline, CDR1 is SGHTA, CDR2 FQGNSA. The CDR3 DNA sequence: TGTGCCAGCAGCCCGGACAGGGGGCTAACCAAAAACATTCAGTACTTC. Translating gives CASSPDRGLTKNIQYF.

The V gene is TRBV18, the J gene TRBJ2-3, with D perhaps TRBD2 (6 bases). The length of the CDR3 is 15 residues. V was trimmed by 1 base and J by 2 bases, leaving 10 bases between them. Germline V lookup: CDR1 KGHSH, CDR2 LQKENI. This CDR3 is CASSPLAGTTDTQYF. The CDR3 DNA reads TGTGCCAGCTCACCACTGGCGGGAACCACAGATACGCAGTATTTT. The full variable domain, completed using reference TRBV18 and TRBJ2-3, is NAGVMQNPRHLVRRRGQEARLRCSPMKGHSHVYWYRQLPEEGLKFMVYLQKENIIDESGMPKERFSAEFPKEGPSILRIQQVVRGDSAAYFCASSPLAGTTDTQYFGPGTRLTVL.

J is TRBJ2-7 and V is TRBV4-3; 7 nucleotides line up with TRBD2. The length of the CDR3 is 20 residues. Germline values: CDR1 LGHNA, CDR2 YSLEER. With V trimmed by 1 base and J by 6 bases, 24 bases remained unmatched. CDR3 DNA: TGCGCCAGCAGCCAAGTGGCAGGCTCCTCTGGGACTACCCACCCGTTCGAGCAGTACTTC. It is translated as CASSQVAGSSGTTHPFEQYF.

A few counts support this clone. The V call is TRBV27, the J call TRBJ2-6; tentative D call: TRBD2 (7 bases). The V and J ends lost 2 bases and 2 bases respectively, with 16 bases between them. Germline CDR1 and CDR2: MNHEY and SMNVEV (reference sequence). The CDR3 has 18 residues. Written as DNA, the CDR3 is TGTGCCAGCAGTTTACTGGGGGGGCGGGGCACTGGGGCCAACGTCCTGACTTTC. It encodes CASSLLGGRGTGANVLTF.

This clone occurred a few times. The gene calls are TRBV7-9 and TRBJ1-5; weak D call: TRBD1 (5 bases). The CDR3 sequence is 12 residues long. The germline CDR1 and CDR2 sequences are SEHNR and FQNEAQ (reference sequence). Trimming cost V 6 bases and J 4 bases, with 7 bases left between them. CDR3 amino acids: CASSRTNQPQHF. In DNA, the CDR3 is TGTGCCAGCAGTCGGACAAATCAGCCCCAGCATTTT.

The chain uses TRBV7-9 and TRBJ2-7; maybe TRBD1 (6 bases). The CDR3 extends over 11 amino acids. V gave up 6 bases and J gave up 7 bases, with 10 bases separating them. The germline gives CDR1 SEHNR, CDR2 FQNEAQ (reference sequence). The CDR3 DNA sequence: TGTGCCAGCAGGGGGGCGGAAGAGCAGTACTTC. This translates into CASRGAEEQYF.

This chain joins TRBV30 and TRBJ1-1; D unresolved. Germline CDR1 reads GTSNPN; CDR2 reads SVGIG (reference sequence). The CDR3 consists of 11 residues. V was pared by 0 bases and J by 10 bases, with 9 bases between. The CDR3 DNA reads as TGTGCCTGGAGTGTCGGCCGGGTAGCTTTCTTT. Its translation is CAWSVGRVAFF.

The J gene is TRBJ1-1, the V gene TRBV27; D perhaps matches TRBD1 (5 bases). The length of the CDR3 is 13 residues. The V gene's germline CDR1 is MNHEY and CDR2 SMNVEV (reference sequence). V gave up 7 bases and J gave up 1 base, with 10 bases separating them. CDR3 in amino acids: CASTGQWNTEAFF. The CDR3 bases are TGTGCCAGCACCGGACAATGGAACACTGAAGCTTTCTTT.

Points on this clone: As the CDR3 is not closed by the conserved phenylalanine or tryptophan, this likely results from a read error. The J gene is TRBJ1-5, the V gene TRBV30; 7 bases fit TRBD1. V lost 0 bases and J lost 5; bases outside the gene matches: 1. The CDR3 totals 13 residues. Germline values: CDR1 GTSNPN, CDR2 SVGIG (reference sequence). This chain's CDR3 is CAWSVGQDQPQHV. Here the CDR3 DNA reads TGTGCCTGGAGTGTAGGACAGGATCAGCCCCAGCATGTT.

The CDR3 DNA sequence: TGCGCCAGCAGCTTGGGCTTGACTGCCAGCCCTTACACCTTC. Its translation: CASSLGLTASPYTF. This sequence joins TRBV5-1 and TRBJ1-2; D gene uncertain. Germline V gene lookup returns CDR1 SGHRS and CDR2 YFSETQ. The CDR3 runs to 14 residues. Trimming cost V 0 bases and J 11 bases, with 17 bases left between them.

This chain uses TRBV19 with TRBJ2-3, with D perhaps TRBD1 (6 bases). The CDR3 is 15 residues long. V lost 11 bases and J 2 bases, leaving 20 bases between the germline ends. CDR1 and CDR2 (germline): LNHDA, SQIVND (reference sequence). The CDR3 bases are TGTGCCTCAAATGGGGGCATTGCGACCACAGATACGCAGTATTTT. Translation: CASNGGIATTDTQYF. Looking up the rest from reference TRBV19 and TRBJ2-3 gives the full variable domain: DGGITQSPKYLFRKEGQNVTLSCEQNLNHDAMYWYRQDPGQGLRLIYYSQIVNDFQKGDIAEGYSVSREKKESFPLTVTSAQKNPTAFYLCASNGGIATTDTQYFGPGTRLTVL.

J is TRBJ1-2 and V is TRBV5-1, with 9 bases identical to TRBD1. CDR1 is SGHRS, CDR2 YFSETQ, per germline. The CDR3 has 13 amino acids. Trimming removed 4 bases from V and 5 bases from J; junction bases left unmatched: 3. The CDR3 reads CASSVGQGYGYTF. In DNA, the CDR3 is TGCGCCAGCAGCGTAGGACAGGGGTATGGCTACACCTTC.

As DNA, the CDR3 is TGTGCCAGCACCTACTCTGGAAACACCATATATTTT. Translation gives CASTYSGNTIYF. The genes are TRBV6-1 and TRBJ1-3; no clear D. Between the trimmed V and J ends, which lost 7 bases and 0 bases, there was a span of 4 bases. Germline loops: CDR1 MNHNS, CDR2 SASEGT. This CDR3 is 12 amino acids long.

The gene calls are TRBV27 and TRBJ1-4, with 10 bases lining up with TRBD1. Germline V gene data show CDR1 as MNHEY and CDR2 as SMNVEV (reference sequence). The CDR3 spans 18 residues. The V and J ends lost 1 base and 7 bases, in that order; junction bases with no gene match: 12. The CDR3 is CASSLFPARQGAGEKLFF. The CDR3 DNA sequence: TGTGCCAGCAGTTTATTCCCCGCCCGACAGGGGGCGGGTGAAAAACTGTTTTTT. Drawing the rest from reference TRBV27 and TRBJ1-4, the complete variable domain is EAQVTQNPRYLITVTGKKLTVTCSQNMNHEYMSWYRQDPGLGLRQIYYSMNVEVTDKGDVPEGYKVSRKEKRNFPLILESPSPNQTSLYFCASSLFPARQGAGEKLFFGSGTQLSVL.

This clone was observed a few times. DNA of the CDR3: TGCGCCAGCAGCTTACCCGGGACTAGCAACGAGCAGTACTTC. This codes for CASSLPGTSNEQYF. The chain couples TRBV5-1 to TRBJ2-7, with TRBD2 matching over 9 bases. CDR3 length: 14 residues. The germline gives CDR1 SGHRS, CDR2 YFSETQ. V dropped 2 bases and J dropped 5; count of bases not matched to a gene: 5.

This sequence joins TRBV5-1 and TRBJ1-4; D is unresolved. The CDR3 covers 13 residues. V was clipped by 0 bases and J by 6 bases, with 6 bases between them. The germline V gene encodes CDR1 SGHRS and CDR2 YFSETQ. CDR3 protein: CASSLARYEKLFF. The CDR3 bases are TGCGCCAGCAGCTTGGCCCGGTATGAAAAACTGTTTTTT.

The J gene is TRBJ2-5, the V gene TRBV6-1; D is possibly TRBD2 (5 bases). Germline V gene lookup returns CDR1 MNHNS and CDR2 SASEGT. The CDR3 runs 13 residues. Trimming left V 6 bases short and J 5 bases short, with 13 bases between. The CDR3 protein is CASRRERFETQYF. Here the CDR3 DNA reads TGTGCCAGCAGGAGGGAAAGATTCGAGACCCAGTACTTC.

The CDR3 DNA reads as TGTGCCAGCAGTTACGGGACAGGGGCCAACTATGGCTACACCTTC. Its translation is CASSYGTGANYGYTF. The chain joins TRBV6-5 to TRBJ1-2; 10 bases are a match to TRBD1. The CDR3 runs to 15 residues. The J segment lost 2 bases and the V segment lost 2 bases, leaving 2 bases of the junction unmatched. CDR1 is MNHEY and CDR2 is SVGAGI in the germline V gene.

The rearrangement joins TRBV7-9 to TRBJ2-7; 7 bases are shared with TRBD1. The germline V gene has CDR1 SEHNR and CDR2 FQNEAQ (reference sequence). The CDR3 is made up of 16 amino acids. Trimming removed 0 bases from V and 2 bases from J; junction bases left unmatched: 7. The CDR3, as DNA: TGTGCCAGCAGCTTAGCTTGGGACAGTAGACCCTACGAGCAGTACTTC. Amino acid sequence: CASSLAWDSRPYEQYF. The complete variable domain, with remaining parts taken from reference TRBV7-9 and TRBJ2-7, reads DTGVSQNPRHKITKRGQNVTFRCDPISEHNRLYWYRQTLGQGPEFLTYFQNEAQLEKSRLLSDRFSAERPKGSFSTLEIQRTEQGDSAMYLCASSLAWDSRPYEQYFGPGTRLTVT.

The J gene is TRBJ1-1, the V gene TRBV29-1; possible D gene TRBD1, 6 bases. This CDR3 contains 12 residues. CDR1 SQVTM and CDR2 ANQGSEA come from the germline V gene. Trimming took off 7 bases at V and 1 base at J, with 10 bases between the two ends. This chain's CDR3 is CSAIQGNTEAFF. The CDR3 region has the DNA TGCAGCGCCATACAGGGGAACACTGAAGCTTTCTTT.

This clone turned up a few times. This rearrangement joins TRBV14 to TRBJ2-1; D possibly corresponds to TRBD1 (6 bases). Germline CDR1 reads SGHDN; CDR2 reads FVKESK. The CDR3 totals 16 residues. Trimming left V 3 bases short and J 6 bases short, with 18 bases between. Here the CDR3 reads CASSHTTGFRSNEQFF. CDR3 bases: TGTGCCAGCAGCCACACCACAGGGTTTAGGAGCAATGAGCAGTTCTTC.

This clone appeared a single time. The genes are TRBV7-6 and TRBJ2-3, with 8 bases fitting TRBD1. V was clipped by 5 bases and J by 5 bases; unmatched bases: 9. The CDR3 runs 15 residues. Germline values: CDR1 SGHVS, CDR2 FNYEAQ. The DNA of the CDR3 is TGTGCCAGCAGCCGGGCAGGACAGGGCGTAGATACGCAGTATTTT. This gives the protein CASSRAGQGVDTQYF.

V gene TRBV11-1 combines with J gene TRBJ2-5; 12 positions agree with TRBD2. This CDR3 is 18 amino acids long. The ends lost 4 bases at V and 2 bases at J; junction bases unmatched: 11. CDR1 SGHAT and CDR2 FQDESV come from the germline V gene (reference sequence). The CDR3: CASSSRTSGVVGQETQYF. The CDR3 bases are TGTGCCAGCAGCTCGCGGACTAGCGGGGTGGTAGGGCAAGAGACCCAGTACTTC.

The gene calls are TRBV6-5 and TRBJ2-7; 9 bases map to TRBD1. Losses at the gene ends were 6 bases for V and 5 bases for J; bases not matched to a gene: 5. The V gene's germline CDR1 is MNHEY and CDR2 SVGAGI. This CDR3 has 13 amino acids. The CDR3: CASRGTGKHEQYF. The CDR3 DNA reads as TGTGCCAGCAGAGGGACAGGGAAGCACGAGCAGTACTTC.

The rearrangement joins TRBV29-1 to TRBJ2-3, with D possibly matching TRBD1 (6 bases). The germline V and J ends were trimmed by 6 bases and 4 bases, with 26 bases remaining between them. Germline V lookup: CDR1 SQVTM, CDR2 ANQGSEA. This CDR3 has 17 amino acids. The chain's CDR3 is CSVLGAARTQRADTQYF. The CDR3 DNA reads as TGCAGCGTACTGGGGGCAGCAAGGACCCAGAGGGCAGATACGCAGTATTTT.

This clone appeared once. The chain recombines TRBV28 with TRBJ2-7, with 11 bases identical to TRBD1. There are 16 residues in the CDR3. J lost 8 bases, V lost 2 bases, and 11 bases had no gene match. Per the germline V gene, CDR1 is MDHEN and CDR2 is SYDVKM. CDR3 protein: CASSLRGYGQGAQQYF. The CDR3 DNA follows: TGTGCCAGCAGTTTACGAGGTTATGGACAGGGGGCCCAGCAGTACTTC.

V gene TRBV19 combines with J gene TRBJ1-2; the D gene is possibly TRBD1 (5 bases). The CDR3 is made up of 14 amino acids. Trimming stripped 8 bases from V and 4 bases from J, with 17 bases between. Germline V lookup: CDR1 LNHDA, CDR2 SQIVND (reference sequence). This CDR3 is CASARDFRLYGYTF. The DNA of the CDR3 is TGTGCCAGTGCCCGGGACTTCAGACTCTATGGCTACACCTTC.